This entry lists 15 T cell receptor beta chains sequenced from one sample in a study of vaccination and CD4 T cells after COVID-19. At the Johns Hopkins FTIC core, DNA taken from cultured CD4+ T cells was sequenced by way of the Oncomine TCR Beta short-read assay. Using its own MiXCR run on the PCR reads, TCRdb lists one record per CDR3 protein. The sample lists under 4,500 distinct CDR3 sequences; around 45% were seen once. Treatment described: approximately 10-day PBMC culture with coronavirus spike peptide pools or control peptides (ViraFEST assay). Their antigens remain unidentified. The sequenced sample consisted of CD4+ T cells from blood, cultured in vitro. The receptors originated from a human donor who had recovered from COVID-19.

This chain uses TRBV19 with TRBJ2-2, with 7 nucleotides matching TRBD2. This CDR3 is built from 15 residues. CDR1 and CDR2 from the germline V gene are LNHDA and SQIVND (reference sequence). The V segment lost 4 bases and the J segment 6 bases; nucleotides outside the gene matches: 8. CDR3 sequence (DNA): TGTGCCAGTAGTACGGATACTAGCGCCTCCGGGGAGCTGTTTTTT. Translation gives CASSTDTSASGELFF.

To note about this clonotype: At one boundary the junction diverges from the germline segment, which might be a read error. J is TRBJ1-1 and V is TRBV7-8; D ambiguous. CDR3 length: 12 residues. Germline CDR1 reads SGHVS; CDR2 reads FQNEAQ. Written as DNA, the CDR3 is TGTGCCAGCAGCGATTCTTTAACTGAGGCTTTCTTT. Translated: CASSDSLTEAFF.

V gene TRBV20-1 combines with J gene TRBJ2-5; D call uncertain. V shed 6 bases and J shed 2 bases, with 13 bases lying between them. Germline lookup yields CDR1 DFQATT and CDR2 SNEGSKA (reference sequence). The CDR3 contains 13 residues. The CDR3, as DNA: TGCAGTGCGCTGACGGCCGCACAAGAGACCCAGTACTTC. It translates to CSALTAAQETQYF.

By share of the sample, this clonotype is large. The V and J genes are TRBV6-1 and TRBJ1-6, with TRBD1 identical over 11 bases. CDR3 length equals 16 residues. V was clipped by 4 bases and J by 5 bases; unmatched bases: 4. Germline CDR1 MNHNS, CDR2 SASEGT. The CDR3 loop reads CASSGGQGGHNSPLHF. The CDR3 coding sequence is TGTGCCAGCAGTGGGGGACAGGGGGGGCATAATTCACCCCTCCACTTT.

This clonotype is classed as large. The CDR3 is CASSFAGLVPGELFF. DNA for the CDR3: TGTGCCAGCAGCTTTGCCGGTCTAGTGCCCGGGGAGCTGTTTTTT. The chain joins TRBV7-2 to TRBJ2-2, with unresolved D. CDR1 and CDR2 (germline): SGHTA, FQGNSA. V shed 3 bases and J shed 6 bases, with 14 bases lying between them. The CDR3 covers 15 residues.

In its sample, this clonotype is medium-sized. The V gene is TRBV5-1, the J gene TRBJ2-7, with D possibly TRBD2 on 6 matching bases. With 3 bases removed from V and 0 bases from J, the gap between germline ends came to 16 bases. The CDR3 totals 16 residues. CDR1 and CDR2 (germline): SGHRS, YFSETQ. The chain's CDR3 is CASSSSIVGGSYEQYF. As DNA, the CDR3 is TGCGCCAGCAGCTCGTCAATCGTGGGAGGCTCCTACGAGCAGTACTTC. The variable domain in full, with the rest retrieved from reference TRBV5-1 and TRBJ2-7, is KAGVTQTPRYLIKTRGQQVTLSCSPISGHRSVSWYQQTPGQGLQFLFEYFSETQRNKGNFPGRFSGRQFSNSRSEMNVSTLELGDSALYLCASSSSIVGGSYEQYFGPGTRLTVT.

This chain connects TRBV27 to TRBJ2-3, with D perhaps given as TRBD1 or TRBD2 (5 bases each). Trimming removed 5 bases from V and 1 base from J, with 13 bases in between. Germline values: CDR1 MNHEY, CDR2 SMNVEV (reference sequence). The CDR3 covers 15 residues. The CDR3 nucleotides are TGTGCCAGCAGTGGATGGTTGGGACGCACAGATACGCAGTATTTT. The encoded protein is CASSGWLGRTDTQYF.

In its sample, this clonotype was seen a few times. The chain couples TRBV6-2 or TRBV6-3 to TRBJ2-3; no reliable D call. This CDR3 is 12 amino acids long. The germline V and J ends were trimmed by 6 bases and 9 bases, with 13 bases remaining between them. Germline CDR1 MNHEY, CDR2 SVGEGT. The CDR3, as DNA: TGTGCCAGCAGAAACCAAGAGAGAACGCAGTATTTT. Translating gives CASRNQERTQYF.

This clonotype was picked up a small number of times. This chain connects TRBV6-5 to TRBJ1-5; 7 nucleotides line up with TRBD1. CDR3 size: 15 residues. J gave up 0 bases and V 2 bases, and 1 base lay outside the gene matches. Germline V gene sequence: CDR1 MNHEY, CDR2 SVGAGI. This chain's CDR3 is CASSYGTDSNQPQHF. CDR3 coding DNA: TGTGCCAGCAGTTACGGGACAGATAGCAATCAGCCCCAGCATTTT.

The chain uses TRBV20-1 and TRBJ2-3, with unresolved D. Germline values: CDR1 DFQATT, CDR2 SNEGSKA (reference sequence). The CDR3 loop spans 12 amino acids. V was trimmed by 0 bases and J by 10 bases, leaving 11 bases between them. Here the CDR3 DNA reads TGCAGTGCTAGAGATCCTGGAAAAGCGCAGTATTTT. As protein: CSARDPGKAQYF.

This clonotype turned up a few times. The J gene is TRBJ2-2, the V gene TRBV6-2 or TRBV6-3; no reliable D call. Trimming left V 4 bases short and J 4 bases short, with 7 bases between. Germline lookup yields CDR1 MNHEY and CDR2 SVGEGT. CDR3 length: 13 amino acids. The DNA for the CDR3 is TGTGCCAGCAGTTGGGGATCCACCGGGGAGCTGTTTTTT. Translated: CASSWGSTGELFF.

The chain couples TRBV6-1 to TRBJ2-3; D unresolved. The V gene's germline CDR1 is MNHNS and CDR2 SASEGT. The V gene lost 6 bases and the J gene lost 3 bases, with 22 bases spanning the gap. CDR3 length: 17 residues. Here the CDR3 DNA reads TGTGCCAGCAGCCGCGGAATAGACTGGAGAACGACAGATACGCAGTATTTT. It encodes CASSRGIDWRTTDTQYF.

The chain links TRBV5-1 to TRBJ1-6; 8 bases match TRBD1. Germline V CDR1 and CDR2: SGHRS, YFSETQ. The CDR3 is made up of 16 amino acids. V was pared by 0 bases and J by 10 bases, with 9 bases of the junction left unmatched. In DNA form, the CDR3 reads TGCGCCAGCAGCTTGGATACGGGACAGGTCGGATCACCCCTCCACTTT. Translation gives CASSLDTGQVGSPLHF.

The table lists this clonotype with a few counts. At one end the junction does not follow the germline gene, possibly because of a read error. The chain recombines TRBV27 with TRBJ1-2, with D possibly TRBD1 on 5 matching bases. The CDR3 is made up of 15 amino acids. CDR1 is MNHEY and CDR2 is SMNVEV in the germline V gene (reference sequence). The CDR3 protein is CASSFSFWDGNIPLF. CDR3 sequence (DNA): TGTGCCAGCAGTTTTTCCTTTTGGGACGGCAATATCCCCCTTTTC.

The chain has TRBV5-4 and TRBJ2-5; 7 positions match TRBD2. Germline assignment: CDR1 SGHNT and CDR2 YYREEE (reference sequence). The CDR3 consists of 15 residues. Trimming at V came to 4 bases and at J to 2 bases, leaving 8 bases not matched to a gene. The CDR3 loop is CASSRRLADQETQYF. DNA of the CDR3: TGTGCCAGCAGCCGAAGACTAGCCGATCAAGAGACCCAGTACTTC. The entire variable domain, with the rest obtained from reference TRBV5-4 and TRBJ2-5, is as follows: ETGVTQSPTHLIKTRGQQVTLRCSSQSGHNTVSWYQQALGQGPQFIFQYYREEENGRGNFPPRFSGLQFPNYSSELNVNALELDDSALYLCASSRRLADQETQYFGPGTRLLVL.